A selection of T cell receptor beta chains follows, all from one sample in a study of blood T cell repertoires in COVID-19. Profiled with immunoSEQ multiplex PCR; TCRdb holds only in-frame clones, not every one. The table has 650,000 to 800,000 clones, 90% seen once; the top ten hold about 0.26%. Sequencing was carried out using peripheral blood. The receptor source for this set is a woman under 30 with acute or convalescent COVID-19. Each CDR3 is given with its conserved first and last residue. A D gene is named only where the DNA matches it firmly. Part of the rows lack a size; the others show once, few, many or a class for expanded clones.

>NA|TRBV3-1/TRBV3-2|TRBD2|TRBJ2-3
CASRGGPRDTQYF
TGTGCCAGTCGCGGGGGGCCCCGGGACACGCAGTATTTT
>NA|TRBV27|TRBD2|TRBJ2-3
CASSLVLAGTDTQYF
TGTGCCAGCAGTTTGGTACTAGCGGGGACAGATACGCAGTATTTT
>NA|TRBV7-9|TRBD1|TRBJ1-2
CASSLRQGPMNGYTF
TGTGCCAGCAGCCTACGACAGGGCCCCATGAATGGCTACACCTTC
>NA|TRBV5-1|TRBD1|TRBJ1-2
CASSSGQGYGYTF
TGCGCCAGCAGCTCGGGACAGGGCTATGGCTACACCTTC
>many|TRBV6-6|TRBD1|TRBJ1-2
CASRVAMGQNYGYTF
TGTGCCAGCAGGGTAGCCATGGGACAGAACTATGGCTACACCTTC
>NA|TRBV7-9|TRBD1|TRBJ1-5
CASSRDSFQPQHF
TGTGCCAGCAGCCGGGACAGTTTTCAGCCCCAGCATTTT
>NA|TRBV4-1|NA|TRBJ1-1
CASSRTVLNTEAFF
TGCGCCAGCAGCCGGACAGTGTTGAACACTGAAGCTTTCTTT
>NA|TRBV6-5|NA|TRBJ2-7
CASSSSSGGQYEQYF
NA
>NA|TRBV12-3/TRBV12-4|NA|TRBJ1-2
CASSLDRNYGYTF
TGTGCCAGCAGTCTAGACAGAAACTATGGCTACACCTTC
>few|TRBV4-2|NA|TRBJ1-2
CASSQHSVTGNGYTF
TGTGCCAGCAGTCAGCATAGCGTAACAGGGAATGGCTACACCTTC
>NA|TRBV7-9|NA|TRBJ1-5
CASSFLYSNQPQHF
TGTGCCAGCAGCTTCCTGTATAGCAATCAGCCCCAGCATTTT
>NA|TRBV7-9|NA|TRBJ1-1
CASTPIGAEAFF
TGTGCCAGCACCCCCATAGGGGCTGAAGCTTTCTTT
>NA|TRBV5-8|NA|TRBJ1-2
CASSRVTYYGYTF
TGTGCCAGCAGCCGGGTAACTTATTATGGCTACACCTTC
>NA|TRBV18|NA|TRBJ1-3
CASSPPGVGRGAYTIYF
TGTGCCAGCTCACCACCGGGTGTGGGCAGGGGAGCTTACACCATATATTTT
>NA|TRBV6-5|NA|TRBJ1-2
CASSPLANYGYTF
TGTGCCAGCAGTCCCCTCGCTAACTATGGCTACACCTTC
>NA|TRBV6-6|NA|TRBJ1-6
CASSYRGGNNNSPLHF
TGTGCCAGCAGTTATAGGGGAGGGAATAATAATTCACCCCTCCACTTT
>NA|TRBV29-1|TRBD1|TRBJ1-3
CSGWTGGSGNTIYF
TGCAGCGGCTGGACAGGGGGCTCTGGAAACACCATATATTTT
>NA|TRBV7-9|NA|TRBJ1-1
CASINPSNTEAFF
TGTGCCAGCATCAATCCCAGTAACACTGAAGCTTTCTTT
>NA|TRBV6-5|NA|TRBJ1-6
CASSYGKGAGSPLHF
TGTGCCAGCAGTTACGGTAAAGGGGCCGGTTCACCCCTCCACTTT
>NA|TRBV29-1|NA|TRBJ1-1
CSARRTERNTEAFF
TGCAGCGCCAGACGGACAGAGAGGAACACTGAAGCTTTCTTT
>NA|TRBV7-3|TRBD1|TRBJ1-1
CASSLGPYGQEDTEAFF
TGTGCCAGCAGCTTGGGACCATACGGACAGGAGGACACTGAAGCTTTCTTT
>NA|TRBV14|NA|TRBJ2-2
CASSQIQRATGELFF
TGTGCCAGCAGCCAAATCCAGCGGGCTACCGGGGAGCTGTTTTTT
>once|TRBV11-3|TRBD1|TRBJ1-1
CASSPGQGWTEAFF
TGTGCCAGCAGCCCAGGACAGGGATGGACTGAAGCTTTCTTT
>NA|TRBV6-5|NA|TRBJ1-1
CASSIRASNTEAFF
TGTGCCAGCAGTATCAGGGCTTCGAACACTGAAGCTTTCTTT
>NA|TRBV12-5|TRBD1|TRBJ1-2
CASGLSGGYGYTF
TGTGCTAGTGGTTTGTCAGGGGGCTATGGCTACACCTTC
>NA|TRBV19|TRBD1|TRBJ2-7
CASSKRSWDRGHLRNEQYF
TGTGCCAGTAGTAAACGGTCCTGGGACAGGGGGCATCTGAGGAACGAGCAGTACTTC
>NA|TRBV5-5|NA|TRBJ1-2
CASSLDRVVGGYTF
TGTGCCAGCAGCTTGGACAGGGTTGTGGGAGGCTACACCTTC
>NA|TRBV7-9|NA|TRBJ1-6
CASSFDSRHSPLHF
TGTGCCAGCAGCTTCGACAGTAGGCATTCACCCCTCCACTTT